This is a list of T cell receptor beta chains from one sample in a study of shared clonotypes between healthy human individuals. Only in-frame clones appear in the TCRdb table, and some are missing; sequencing was by immunoSEQ multiplex PCR. Here the sample spans about 2.4 million clones, approximately 94% being singletons. Sample: naive CD4+ T cells from PBMCs. These receptors were taken from a young man in good health. Some clones in this sample may be carry-over from other donors' samples. Each CDR3 is given with its conserved first and last residue. Each record gives: J gene, V gene, D gene, clone size, CDR3 protein, CDR3 DNA. The D gene is left open where the match is weak. Where a row states a size, it is once, few, many or the class of an expanded clone; other rows omit it.

TRBJ1-5 | TRBV5-6 | - | - | CASSPGYNQPQHF | TGTGCCAGCAGCCCCGGATACAATCAGCCCCAGCATTTT
TRBJ2-2 | TRBV30 | - | - | CAWSVLVGELFF | TGTGCCTGGAGTGTCCTGGTCGGGGAGCTGTTTTTT
TRBJ2-1 | TRBV28 | - | - | CASSPGSLSSYNEQFF | TGTGCCAGCAGTCCGGGAAGCCTGAGCTCCTACAATGAGCAGTTCTTC
TRBJ2-1 | TRBV4-2 | - | - | CASSQEPSYNEQFF | TGTGCCAGCAGCCAAGAGCCCAGCTACAATGAGCAGTTCTTC
TRBJ1-4 | TRBV7-9 | - | - | CASSLVGQLSEKLFF | TGTGCCAGCAGCTTAGTGGGGCAACTCTCGGAAAAACTGTTTTTT
TRBJ2-3 | TRBV28 | TRBD2 | - | CASSYSGGRGDTQYF | TGTGCCAGCAGTTATTCTGGCGGGAGAGGGGATACGCAGTATTTT
TRBJ2-1 | TRBV30 | TRBD1 | - | CAWSGNRDRWYNEQFF | TGTGCCTGGAGCGGGAACCGGGACAGATGGTACAATGAGCAGTTCTTC
TRBJ2-2 | TRBV5-8 | - | - | CASSLRQVNTGELFF | TGTGCCAGCAGCTTAAGGCAGGTGAACACCGGGGAGCTGTTTTTT
TRBJ2-7 | TRBV29-1 | - | - | CSVDPGGGVYEQYF | TGCAGCGTTGACCCGGGGGGCGGAGTCTACGAGCAGTACTTC
TRBJ2-5 | TRBV6-6 | TRBD2 | once | CASSYRLAQETQYF | TGTGCCAGCAGTTACAGACTAGCACAAGAGACCCAGTACTTC
TRBJ1-6 | TRBV18 | - | - | CASSPERRNSPLHF | TGTGCCAGCTCACCCGAGAGGCGGAATTCACCCCTCCACTTT
TRBJ2-3 | TRBV19 | TRBD1 | - | CASSVGQGSADTQYF | TGTGCCAGTAGTGTTGGACAGGGCAGCGCAGATACGCAGTATTTT
TRBJ1-4 | TRBV7-2 | TRBD1 | - | CASRVVPGPRGKLFF | TGTGCCAGCAGGGTGGTACCGGGACCCAGGGGGAAACTGTTTTTT
TRBJ1-1 | TRBV5-1 | TRBD1 | - | CASAQGVGGTEAFF | TGCGCCAGCGCCCAGGGGGTAGGGGGTACTGAAGCTTTCTTT
TRBJ1-1 | TRBV6-1 | - | - | CASSWTPNTEAFF | TGTGCCAGCAGTTGGACTCCGAACACTGAAGCTTTCTTT
TRBJ1-5 | TRBV5-8 | TRBD1 | - | CASSWRMWDRGNSNQPQHF | TGTGCCAGCAGCTGGCGCATGTGGGACAGGGGAAATAGCAATCAGCCCCAGCATTTT
TRBJ1-4 | TRBV30 | - | - | CAWTGRSGEKLFF | TGTGCCTGGACAGGAAGGAGTGGTGAAAAACTGTTTTTT
TRBJ2-7 | TRBV4-1 | - | - | CASSLKMGGLPLYEQYF | TGCGCCAGCAGCCTCAAGATGGGGGGTCTTCCTCTTTACGAGCAGTACTTC
TRBJ2-3 | TRBV6-1 | - | - | CASSEGGTRDTQYF | TGTGCCAGCAGTGAAGGGGGAACCAGGGATACGCAGTATTTT
TRBJ2-6 | TRBV6-1 | - | - | CASTIRGAGANVLTF | TGTGCCAGCACCATAAGGGGAGCCGGGGCCAACGTCCTGACTTTC
TRBJ2-2 | TRBV19 | TRBD1 | - | CASSIEGGAYTGELFF | TGTGCCAGTAGTATAGAAGGGGGCGCCTACACCGGGGAGCTGTTTTTT
TRBJ2-1 | TRBV11-3 | - | - | CASSLGGSSYNEQFF | TGTGCCAGCAGCTTAGGCGGAAGCTCCTACAATGAGCAGTTCTTC
TRBJ1-2 | TRBV30 | - | - | CAWNGSPDSNYGYTF | TGTGCCTGGAACGGCTCGCCCGACTCTAACTATGGCTACACCTTC
TRBJ1-3 | TRBV6-5 | - | - | CASSYDSNSGNTIYF | TGTGCCAGCAGCTACGACAGTAACTCTGGAAACACCATATATTTT
TRBJ2-4 | TRBV6-5 | - | once | CASSPQTLAKNIQYF | TGTGCCAGCAGCCCTCAGACGCTAGCCAAAAACATTCAGTACTTC
TRBJ1-2 | TRBV6-5 | - | - | CASMGNYGYTF | TGTGCCAGCATGGGCAACTATGGCTACACCTTC
TRBJ2-1 | TRBV4-1 | - | - | CASSQDEGKSYNEQFF | TGCGCCAGCAGCCAAGACGAGGGAAAGTCCTACAATGAGCAGTTCTTC
TRBJ2-1 | TRBV9 | TRBD2 | - | CASSGGTSGTSSYNEQFF | TGTGCCAGCAGCGGCGGGACTAGCGGAACCAGCTCCTACAATGAGCAGTTCTTC
TRBJ2-7 | TRBV10-3 | TRBD2 | - | CATQNLAGTLYEQYF | TGTGCCACCCAAAATCTAGCGGGAACGCTCTACGAGCAGTACTTC
TRBJ1-2 | TRBV30 | TRBD1 | - | CAWSMPRQGVYGYTF | TGTGCCTGGAGTATGCCCCGACAGGGAGTCTATGGCTACACCTTC